This T cell receptor (beta chain) was captured in a study of blood T cell repertoires in COVID-19. Study-level information: The United States, Italy and Spain provided the acute and convalescent COVID-19 samples.

In the original workflow: Nucleated cell number was recorded as an estimate derived from reference gene primer amplification. The method was immunoSEQ multiplex PCR; TCRdb's version includes in-frame clones alone and lacks a portion of them. V and J calls and clone size come straight from that table; D and trimming were deduced from the DNA. The sample holds about 270,000 clones, roughly 86% seen once. This CDR3 has 16 residues. Germline V lookup: CDR1 KGHSH, CDR2 LQKENI. V lost 2 bases, J lost 0 bases, and 11 bases lay in between. The chain has TRBV18 and TRBJ1-5; no reliable D call. This receptor was obtained from a man aged 35 to 55 with active or convalescent COVID-19. Sequenced material: peripheral blood. CDR3 residues: CASSPGSRGSNQPQHF. The DNA for the CDR3 is TGTGCCAGCTCACCAGGGTCCCGGGGTAGCAATCAGCCCCAGCATTTT.